The T cell receptor beta chain described here comes from a study of T cell changes during pregnancy in multiple sclerosis. Sequenced by immunoSEQ multiplex PCR; TCRdb stores in-frame clones only, minus some. The table includes tens of thousands of clones, roughly 90% detected once. The material sequenced was CD8+ T cells from peripheral blood mononuclear cells, taken before pregnancy. The sequence derives from a female donor with multiple sclerosis, enrolled in a pregnancy study.

The CDR3 DNA is TGTGCCAGCAGCCAAGAAGGTGGACTCAGCACAGATACGCAGTATTTT. Protein sequence: CASSQEGGLSTDTQYF. J is TRBJ2-3 and V is TRBV4-2, with a weak D call TRBD2 (5 bases). The V end was cut by 0 bases, the J end by 0 bases, with 10 bases between. The CDR3 is 16 residues long. Germline V lookup: CDR1 LGHNA, CDR2 YNFKEQ.